This TCR beta chain comes out of a study of cytomegalovirus exposure and HLA in healthy donors. Findings and caveats of the study: In a later analysis, a missense DCLRE1C variant was linked to TCR beta V- and J-gene trimming. The classifier was said to identify cytomegalovirus status with high specificity and sensitivity.

A note on this clone: Its target is unknown.

Both 60 Vbeta primers and 13 Jbeta primers went into the PCR. Profiling relied on immunoSEQ multiplex PCR, and the TCRdb table lists in-frame clones only, not all of them. The sample contains 50,000 to 65,000 clones, roughly 75% of which appear only once. With 5 bases clipped from V and 10 bases from J, the junction kept 7 bases outside the gene matches. Per the germline V gene, CDR1 is WSHSY and CDR2 is SAAADI. The CDR3 sequence is 13 residues long. The sequencing input was PBMCs. The gene calls are TRBV10-2 and TRBJ2-1; 8 nucleotides align to TRBD2. The source of this sequence is a woman in her twenties or thirties in good health and CMV-seronegative. The CDR3 is CASSNGRAGEQFF. CDR3 nucleotide sequence: TGCGCCAGCAGTAACGGGAGGGCGGGCGAGCAGTTCTTC.